This TCR beta chain was sequenced during a study of blood T cell repertoires in COVID-19. Study overall: Acute and convalescent COVID-19 samples came from the United States, Italy and Spain. PBMCs, B-cell-depleted T cells, or T cells were the source of the cDNA or gDNA that made up the material.

In the study's own analysis: Amplified reference gene primers provided the basis for estimating nucleated cell counts. Assay: immunoSEQ multiplex PCR; the TCRdb copy retains only in-frame clones and omits some. That table gives V, J and clone size, and the DNA gave D and trimming. The sample has approximately 150,000 clones; 75% to 90% are singletons. CDR3 length: 15 residues. CDR1 is SGHAT, CDR2 FQNNGV, per germline. Losses at the gene ends were 1 base for V and 6 bases for J; bases not matched to a gene: 6. This TCR was recovered from an older woman with active COVID-19. The V call is TRBV11-2, the J call TRBJ2-1, with 7 bases fitting TRBD2. The sample taken for sequencing was peripheral blood. CDR3 loop: CASSLVLAEINEQFF. In DNA, the CDR3 is TGTGCCAGCAGCTTAGTTCTAGCGGAGATCAATGAGCAGTTCTTC.